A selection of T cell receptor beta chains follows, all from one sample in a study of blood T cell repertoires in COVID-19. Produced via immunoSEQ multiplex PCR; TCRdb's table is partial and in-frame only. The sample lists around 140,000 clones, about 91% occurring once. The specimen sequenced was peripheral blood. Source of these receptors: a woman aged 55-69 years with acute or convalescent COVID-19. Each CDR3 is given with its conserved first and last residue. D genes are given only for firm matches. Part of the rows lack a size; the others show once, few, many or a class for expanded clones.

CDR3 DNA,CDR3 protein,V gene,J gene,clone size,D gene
TGTGCCAGCAGTTCCCCCGGCGCGGGTGTGGGAACAAACTATGGCTACACCTTC,CASSSPGAGVGTNYGYTF,TRBV28,TRBJ1-2,NA,NA
TGTGCCAGCAGCTTAGGGGGGGGACTAGCAGCAGATACGCAGTATTTT,CASSLGGGLAADTQYF,TRBV7-2,TRBJ2-3,NA,TRBD2
TGCGCCAGCAGCCCCCCCGGGGAGACCCAGTACTTC,CASSPPGETQYF,TRBV5-1,TRBJ2-5,NA,NA
TGTGCCAGCACCCGAGCGGAGGGACAGGAGTACACCTTC,CASTRAEGQEYTF,TRBV6-5,TRBJ1-2,NA,TRBD1
TGTGCCAGCAGAGTCCAGCCGGGACAGTGGATGGATGAGCAGTTCTTC,CASRVQPGQWMDEQFF,TRBV7-8,TRBJ2-1,NA,TRBD1
TGTGCCAGCAGCCAAGTCTCAGGTTCTGGGGCCAACGTCCTGACTTTC,CASSQVSGSGANVLTF,TRBV3-1/TRBV3-2,TRBJ2-6,NA,NA
TGTGCCAGCAACCGGCCATCGGGTTTGGGGCCCCAGCATTTT,CASNRPSGLGPQHF,TRBV28,TRBJ1-5,NA,NA
TGTGCCAGCAGCTCAAGCGGCGCCAGAAGCTCCTACAATGAGCAGTTCTTC,CASSSSGARSSYNEQFF,TRBV9,TRBJ2-1,few,NA
TGTGCCATCGAGGAGGCTACGAACACCGGGGAGCTGTTTTTT,CAIEEATNTGELFF,TRBV10-3,TRBJ2-2,NA,NA
TGCGCCAGCAGCTTCCAGCCAGACAGGGTGGATGAAGCTTTCTTT,CASSFQPDRVDEAFF,TRBV5-1,TRBJ1-1,once,TRBD1
TGTGCCACCCATGGGGACAACCAACGCTTAGGCTACACCTTC,CATHGDNQRLGYTF,TRBV7-9,TRBJ1-2,once,NA
TGTGCCACCAGCAGAGGCGGGACAGGGGGCGTTGAAGCTTTCTTT,CATSRGGTGGVEAFF,TRBV15,TRBJ1-1,NA,TRBD1
TGTGCCAGCAGCTTAACCCGGGCAGATACGCAGTATTTT,CASSLTRADTQYF,TRBV7-3,TRBJ2-3,few,NA
TGTGCCAGCAGTCCGGAGGGGGAGGGGAACACTGAAGCTTTCTTT,CASSPEGEGNTEAFF,TRBV28,TRBJ1-1,NA,NA
TGCAGCGTTGAGCCGACAGGGGGAGAGACCCAGTACTTC,CSVEPTGGETQYF,TRBV29-1,TRBJ2-5,NA,TRBD1
TGTGCCAGCAGACCCCGACAGGGTGATTCACCCCTCCACTTT,CASRPRQGDSPLHF,TRBV5-4,TRBJ1-6,NA,TRBD1
TGTGCCACCAGCCGGGACAGGGGTACAGATACGCAGTATTTT,CATSRDRGTDTQYF,TRBV24-1,TRBJ2-3,once,TRBD1